The 30 T cell receptor beta chains below come from one sample, sequenced in a study of regulatory T cells in long-lasting Graves disease. Time point of the sample: persistent/refractory GD, antithyroid drugs over 5 years with positive TRAb. RNA isolated from PBMCs was used to make the TCR library. In building TCR beta libraries, iRepertoire HTBI primers were used together with Arm-PCR of CDR3 regions. TCRdb ran MiXCR on the multiplex PCR reads and lists one entry per CDR3 protein. The sample consists of roughly 400,000 distinct CDR3 sequences, around 20% of them appearing once. This sample comprised peripheral blood mononuclear cells (PBMCs), obtained when the disease was refractory, from a patient treated with antithyroid drugs. These receptors came from a female donor with Graves disease.

The chain is built from TRBV29-1 and TRBJ2-4; D may match TRBD1 or TRBD2 (5 bases each). The V gene's germline CDR1 is SQVTM and CDR2 ANQGSEA. The CDR3 consists of 14 residues. Trimming left V 5 bases short and J 2 bases short, with 13 bases between. DNA for the CDR3: TGCAGCGTTTATTTTGGGGGTTCCAAAAACATTCAGTACTTC. This sequence encodes CSVYFGGSKNIQYF.

This clonotype has just a few counts. V usage is TRBV6-4 and J usage is TRBJ1-2; no clear D gene. The ends were cut back, 5 bases at V and 4 bases at J, with 11 bases in the middle. CDR3 length: 13 residues. Per germline, CDR1 MRHNA and CDR2 SNTAGT. The CDR3 DNA is TGTGCCAGCAGTATAGACGGCCCCTATGGCTACACCTTC. Amino acids: CASSIDGPYGYTF.

V is TRBV3-1 and J is TRBJ2-7, with D perhaps assigned TRBD1 or TRBD2 (6 bases each). The CDR3 extends over 13 amino acids. Trimming took off 4 bases at V and 2 bases at J, with 9 bases between the two ends. Germline V CDR1 and CDR2: LGHDT, YNNKEL (reference sequence). CDR3 in amino acids: CASSRRGAYEQYF. As DNA, the CDR3 is TGTGCCAGCAGCCGTAGGGGGGCCTACGAGCAGTACTTC.

This clonotype showed up just a few times. The chain employs TRBV7-9 and TRBJ1-1; tentatively, D is TRBD1 (6 bases). The ends were cut back, 1 base at V and 4 bases at J, with 16 bases in the middle. Per germline, CDR1 SEHNR and CDR2 FQNEAQ (reference sequence). This CDR3 spans 16 amino acids. The chain's CDR3 is CASSLDSPTGLTEAFF. In DNA form, the CDR3 reads TGTGCCAGCAGCTTAGATTCCCCCACAGGGCTCACTGAAGCTTTCTTT.

This clonotype was seen a handful of times. The genes are TRBV6-1 and TRBJ2-2, with 9 bases lining up with TRBD1. Losses at the gene ends were 2 bases for V and 1 base for J; bases not matched to a gene: 5. The CDR3 runs 17 residues. Germline V CDR1 and CDR2: MNHNS, SASEGT. The CDR3 DNA reads as TGTGCCAGCAGTGAAACCGGACAGGGGCGGAACACCGGGGAGCTGTTTTTT. Translating gives CASSETGQGRNTGELFF.

This clonotype was observed a few times. V is TRBV19 and J is TRBJ1-5, with D unclear. Germline assignment: CDR1 LNHDA and CDR2 SQIVND (reference sequence). The CDR3 has 13 residues. With 5 bases removed from V and 6 bases from J, the gap between germline ends came to 11 bases. Here the CDR3 reads CASSPPMSQPQHF. The CDR3 bases are TGTGCCAGTAGTCCACCAATGAGTCAGCCCCAGCATTTT.

There are a few counts of this clonotype. V gene TRBV25-1 combines with J gene TRBJ2-7; D is possibly TRBD1 (6 bases). The CDR3 extends over 16 amino acids. Trimming left V 3 bases short and J 3 bases short, with 18 bases between. The V gene's germline CDR1 is MGHDK and CDR2 SYGVNS. CDR3: CASSDRRTAFIYEQYF. The CDR3 DNA follows: TGTGCCAGCAGTGACAGAAGGACAGCCTTCATCTACGAGCAGTACTTC.

Regarding this clonotype: Sequence at one end of the junction differs from germline and may be a read error. The V gene is TRBV7-2, the J gene TRBJ1-1, with D perhaps TRBD1 (5 bases). Per the germline V gene, CDR1 is SGHTA and CDR2 is FQGNSA. CDR3 length equals 14 residues. CDR3 sequence (DNA): TGTGCCAGCGGCTTATGGGGGGGAAGGGAAGAAGCTTTCTTT. Its translation: CASGLWGGREEAFF.

The CDR3 coding sequence is TGTGCCAGCAGTTTGGCGGGAGGTGGGAATGAGCAGTTCTTC. It yields the protein CASSLAGGGNEQFF. V usage is TRBV12-3 or TRBV12-4 and J usage is TRBJ2-1, with 8 bases identical to TRBD2. Losses at the gene ends were 3 bases for V and 7 bases for J; bases not matched to a gene: 5. This CDR3 spans 14 amino acids.

This clonotype was found a few times. The chain carries TRBV11-2 and TRBJ2-2, with D hard to call. Germline-derived CDR1 and CDR2 are SGHAT and FQNNGV. This CDR3 comprises 15 residues. V lost 0 bases, J lost 6 bases, and 11 bases lay in between. This CDR3 reads CASSLELGWAGELFF. The CDR3 DNA sequence: TGTGCCAGCAGCTTAGAGCTGGGTTGGGCCGGGGAGCTGTTTTTT. Full variable domain (outside the CDR3, taken from reference TRBV11-2 and TRBJ2-2): EAGVAQSPRYKIIEKRQSVAFWCNPISGHATLYWYQQILGQGPKLLIQFQNNGVVDDSQLPKDRFSAERLKGVDSTLKIQPAKLEDSAVYLCASSLELGWAGELFFGEGSRLTVL.

This clonotype was found many times. This chain joins TRBV20-1 and TRBJ2-4; 10 bases agree with TRBD2. There are 15 residues in the CDR3. The J segment lost 12 bases and the V segment lost 0 bases, leaving 11 bases of the junction unmatched. CDR1 and CDR2 (germline): DFQATT, SNEGSKA (reference sequence). The CDR3 DNA reads TGCAGTGCTAGAGATTCGAGACTAGCGGGTTCTTCTCAGTACTTC. This gives the protein CSARDSRLAGSSQYF.

The chain couples TRBV20-1 to TRBJ2-2, with D possibly matching TRBD2 (6 bases). V lost 6 bases to trimming and J lost 3 bases, with 8 bases between them. The germline V gene encodes CDR1 DFQATT and CDR2 SNEGSKA (reference sequence). The CDR3 extends over 12 amino acids. CDR3 bases: TGCAGTGCGGGGGGATACACCGGGGAGCTGTTTTTT. Its protein is CSAGGYTGELFF.

This clonotype was observed many times. The CDR3: CSVDGNPGTEAGEQYF. The CDR3 coding sequence is TGCAGCGTAGATGGTAATCCCGGGACAGAGGCTGGCGAGCAGTACTTC. The chain joins TRBV29-1 to TRBJ2-7; 7 bases agree with TRBD1. V lost 6 bases to trimming and J lost 6 bases; unmatched junction nucleotides: 20. The germline gives CDR1 SQVTM, CDR2 ANQGSEA. The CDR3 sequence is 16 residues long.

The chain couples TRBV19 to TRBJ2-2; the D is unclear. Germline assignment: CDR1 LNHDA and CDR2 SQIVND (reference sequence). CDR3 length equals 13 residues. Trimming shortened V by 5 bases and J by 4 bases, and 8 bases separated the two germline ends. The CDR3 here is CASSHRTTGELFF. CDR3 in DNA: TGTGCCAGTAGTCACCGAACCACCGGGGAGCTGTTTTTT.

The genes are TRBV24-1 and TRBJ2-7; 10 nucleotides line up with TRBD1. The V segment lost 6 bases and the J segment 5 bases; nucleotides outside the gene matches: 3. Germline assignment: CDR1 KGHDR and CDR2 SFDVKD. The CDR3 spans 13 residues. The DNA for the CDR3 is TGTGCCACCAGTTCGGGACAGGGGAACGAGCAGTACTTC. Protein: CATSSGQGNEQYF.

V is TRBV6-5 and J is TRBJ1-1; no firm D call. Germline-derived CDR1 and CDR2 are MNHEY and SVGAGI. V was clipped by 0 bases and J by 4 bases, with 9 bases between them. The CDR3 runs to 14 residues. This chain's CDR3 is CASSYSTASTEAFF. CDR3 DNA sequence: TGTGCCAGCAGTTACTCGACGGCGAGCACTGAAGCTTTCTTT.

This clonotype was seen at least ten times. V gene TRBV29-1 combines with J gene TRBJ1-2; possible D gene TRBD1, 6 bases. CDR3 length equals 14 residues. The germline CDR1 and CDR2 sequences are SQVTM and ANQGSEA. V lost 4 bases and J lost 4, with 16 bases in between. DNA for the CDR3: TGCAGCGTTGGAGGGAACCAGGGGAGCTATGGCTACACCTTC. This sequence encodes CSVGGNQGSYGYTF. Full variable domain (rest looked up from reference TRBV29-1 and TRBJ1-2): SAVISQKPSRDICQRGTSLTIQCQVDSQVTMMFWYRQQPGQSLTLIATANQGSEATYESGFVIDKFPISRPNLTFSTLTVSNMSPEDSSIYLCSVGGNQGSYGYTFGSGTRLTVV.

A word on this clonotype: This sequence may be a read error, since a much larger clone differs from it by one base. The rearrangement joins TRBV28 to TRBJ2-7, with 8 bases that match TRBD2. CDR1 is MDHEN, CDR2 SYDVKM, per germline. V shed 5 bases and J 3 bases; nucleotides not matched to a gene: 6. CDR3 size: 14 residues. The CDR3 loop is CASSESGGFYEQYF. CDR3 coding DNA: TGTGCCAGCAGTGAAAGCGGGGGATTCTACGAGCAGTACTTC.

The DNA for the CDR3 is TGTGCCAGCAGTTACCGGGAGGGGAGGGAGCTGTTTTTT. Translated: CASSYREGRELFF. The chain combines TRBV6-2 or TRBV6-3 with TRBJ2-2; the match to TRBD2 covers 8 bases. The CDR3 spans 13 residues. The germline gives CDR1 MNHEY, CDR2 SVGEGT. The ends lost 2 bases at V and 9 bases at J; junction bases unmatched: 2.

The chain carries TRBV20-1 and TRBJ2-2; 10 bases are shared with TRBD1. J lost 7 bases, V lost 5 bases, and 7 bases had no gene match. The germline CDR1 and CDR2 sequences are DFQATT and SNEGSKA (reference sequence). This CDR3 spans 14 amino acids. The CDR3: CSASGTGVGGELFF. CDR3 sequence (DNA): TGCAGTGCTTCCGGGACAGGGGTAGGCGGGGAGCTGTTTTTT.

J is TRBJ1-2 and V is TRBV19; 7 nucleotides agree with TRBD1. The CDR3 spans 14 residues. J was trimmed by 7 bases and V by 5 bases; bases with no gene match: 10. CDR1 LNHDA and CDR2 SQIVND come from the germline V gene (reference sequence). The CDR3, as DNA: TGTGCCAGTAGTCTCATGACAGGGCGGTCTGGCTACACCTTC. Amino acids: CASSLMTGRSGYTF.

The chain joins TRBV6-1 to TRBJ2-7; 8 nucleotides agree with TRBD2. Germline V lookup: CDR1 MNHNS, CDR2 SASEGT. V dropped 10 bases and J dropped 0; count of bases not matched to a gene: 8. The CDR3 spans 14 residues. Here the CDR3 DNA reads TGTGCCACCGGGAGCAGCGGGAGCTCCTACGAGCAGTACTTC. It yields the protein CATGSSGSSYEQYF.

The genes are TRBV4-3 and TRBJ2-5, with D possibly being TRBD2 (6 bases). V lost 4 bases and J 4 bases, leaving 16 bases between the germline ends. This CDR3 is 15 amino acids long. In germline, CDR1 is LGHNA, CDR2 YSLEER. CDR3 sequence (DNA): TGCGCCAGCAGCCGAGGGACGGGGGTTGGAGAGACCCAGTACTTC. Protein sequence: CASSRGTGVGETQYF.

This clonotype was counted between two and nine times. This CDR3 reads CSVDPQAGELFF. In DNA form, the CDR3 reads TGCAGCGTTGACCCCCAGGCCGGGGAGCTGTTTTTT. This sequence joins TRBV29-1 and TRBJ2-2; D is unclear. This CDR3 has 12 amino acids. V lost 3 bases and J 6 bases, leaving 8 bases between the germline ends. Germline values: CDR1 SQVTM, CDR2 ANQGSEA.

J is TRBJ1-1 and V is TRBV7-9; D possibly corresponds to TRBD1 (6 bases). The germline gives CDR1 SEHNR, CDR2 FQNEAQ (reference sequence). V was shortened by 6 bases and J by 1 base, with 12 bases between the two germline ends. The CDR3 spans 14 residues. This CDR3 reads CASSRVGGNTEAFF. For the CDR3, the DNA is TGTGCCAGCAGTAGAGTAGGGGGGAACACTGAAGCTTTCTTT.

The chain joins TRBV4-3 to TRBJ2-6, with unresolved D. Germline V lookup: CDR1 LGHNA, CDR2 YSLEER. There are 16 residues in the CDR3. V was trimmed by 1 base and J by 2 bases, leaving 9 bases between them. CDR3 amino acids: CASSQVGGTGANVLTF. CDR3 DNA sequence: TGCGCCAGCAGCCAAGTGGGCGGAACTGGGGCCAACGTCCTGACTTTC.

V gene TRBV6-2 or TRBV6-3 combines with J gene TRBJ2-5; D unclear. CDR1 and CDR2 from the germline V gene are MNHEY and SVGEGT. This CDR3 is 14 amino acids long. V lost 6 bases to trimming and J lost 6 bases, with 17 bases between them. The CDR3 sequence is CASSPGPLPQTQYF. The CDR3 region has the DNA TGTGCCAGCAGCCCCGGACCCCTTCCCCAGACCCAGTACTTC.

The sample holds many counts of this clonotype. The chain is built from TRBV7-2 and TRBJ2-5; possibly TRBD2 for D (5 bases). This CDR3 region has 15 residues. CDR1 and CDR2 (germline): SGHTA, FQGNSA. The ends were cut back, 1 base at V and 4 bases at J, with 13 bases in the middle. CDR3 in amino acids: CASSLGGLAGETQYF. CDR3 coding DNA: TGTGCCAGCAGCTTAGGAGGTCTAGCTGGAGAGACCCAGTACTTC.

The chain is built from TRBV6-2 or TRBV6-3 and TRBJ1-4; TRBD1 might be the D (5 bases). The CDR3 sequence is 16 residues long. V lost 2 bases and J lost 4, with 14 bases in between. Germline V CDR1 and CDR2: MNHEY, SVGEGT. CDR3: CASSYESGGDNEKLFF. The CDR3 region has the DNA TGTGCCAGCAGTTACGAGAGCGGGGGGGATAATGAAAAACTGTTTTTT.

In this sample, this clonotype turned up many times. The chain combines TRBV6-5 with TRBJ1-2; D call uncertain. Germline V lookup: CDR1 MNHEY, CDR2 SVGAGI. The ends were cut back, 4 bases at V and 5 bases at J, with 8 bases in the middle. CDR3 length: 12 residues. The CDR3 sequence is CASSSWGYGYTF. DNA of the CDR3: TGTGCCAGCAGTTCCTGGGGTTATGGCTACACCTTC.